This entry concerns a single TCR beta chain. The antigen is not known. Trimming removed 5 bases from V and 2 bases from J, with 23 bases in between. There are 17 residues in the CDR3. The germline CDR1 and CDR2 sequences are SQVTM and ANQGSEA. Carried by the TCR beta cDNA libraries were unique molecular identifiers. TCRdb reprocessed the PCR reads with MiXCR, giving one entry per CDR3 protein. This table has a few hundred thousand distinct CDR3 sequences, roughly 45% appearing once. The data belong to a study of post-analysis software for immune sequencing data. Study-level background: The patients showed relapsing-remitting, secondary progressive and progressive-relapsing multiple sclerosis courses.

Study conclusions and caveats: Included in a set of about 5 TRBV segments more frequent in patients than controls were TRBV5-6, TRBV5-1 and TRBV20-1. In multiple sclerosis, normalized Chao1 diversity was significantly below that of controls.

Sequencing input: blood. V and J are TRBV29-1 and TRBJ2-3; either TRBD1 or TRBD2 may supply D (5 bases each). The origin of this receptor is a girl aged 5-17 years with multiple sclerosis. CDR3 bases: TGCAGCGTTAACCGGGACCGCTCTTTGTATGCCACAGATACGCAGTATTTT. Translated: CSVNRDRSLYATDTQYF.